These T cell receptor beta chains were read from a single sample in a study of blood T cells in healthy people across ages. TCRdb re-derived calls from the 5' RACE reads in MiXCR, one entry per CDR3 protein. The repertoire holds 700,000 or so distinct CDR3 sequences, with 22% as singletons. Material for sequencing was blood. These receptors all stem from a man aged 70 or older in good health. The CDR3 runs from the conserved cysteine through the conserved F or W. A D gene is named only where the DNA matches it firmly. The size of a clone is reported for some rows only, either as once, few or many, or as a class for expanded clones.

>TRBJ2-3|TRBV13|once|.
CASSPPSSRFGTQYF
TGTGCCAGCAGCCCCCCTAGTAGTAGGTTTGGTACGCAGTATTTT
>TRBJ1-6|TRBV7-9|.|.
CASSFVQGSPLHF
TGTGCCAGCAGCTTCGTTCAGGGTTCACCCCTCCACTTT
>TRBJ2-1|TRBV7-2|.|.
CASSSGGPLEEQFF
TGTGCCAGCAGCTCAGGTGGGCCCCTTGAAGAGCAGTTCTTC
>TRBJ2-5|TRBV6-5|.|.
CASSYRQGGETQYF
TGTGCCAGCAGTTATAGGCAGGGGGGAGAGACCCAGTACTTC
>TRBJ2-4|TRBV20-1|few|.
CSALMANFIQYF
TGCAGTGCTCTAATGGCCAACTTCATTCAGTACTTC
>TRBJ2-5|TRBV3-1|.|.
CASIRAETQYF
TGTGCCAGCATACGGGCGGAGACCCAGTACTTC
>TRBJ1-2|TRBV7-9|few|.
CASSVDGPNYGYTF
TGTGCCAGCAGCGTGGACGGCCCGAACTATGGCTACACCTTC
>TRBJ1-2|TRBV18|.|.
CASSPRQASSNYGYTF
TGTGCCAGCTCACCACGGCAAGCCTCCTCTAACTATGGCTACACCTTC
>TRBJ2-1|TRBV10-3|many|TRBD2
CAISAGTSGTNEQFF
TGTGCCATCAGCGCCGGGACTAGCGGGACCAATGAGCAGTTCTTC
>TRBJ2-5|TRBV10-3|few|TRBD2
CAIRKGLAGETQYF
TGTGCCATCAGAAAGGGACTAGCGGGAGAGACCCAGTACTTC
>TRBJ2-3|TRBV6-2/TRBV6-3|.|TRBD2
CASRQAGGITDTQYF
TGTGCCAGCAGACAAGCGGGGGGGATCACAGATACGCAGTATTTT
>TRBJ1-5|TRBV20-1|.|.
CSALNRGNQPQHF
TGCAGTGCTTTAAACAGGGGCAATCAGCCCCAGCATTTT
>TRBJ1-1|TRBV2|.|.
CASSEHTTNTEAFF
TGTGCCAGCAGTGAGCACACGACTAACACTGAAGCTTTCTTT
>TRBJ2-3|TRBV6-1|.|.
CASSQRSGTPDTQYF
TGTGCCAGCAGCCAGCGTAGCGGTACCCCAGATACGCAGTATTTT
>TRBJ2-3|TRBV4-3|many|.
CASSQDSREDTQYF
TGCGCCAGCAGCCAAGATAGTAGGGAAGATACGCAGTATTTT
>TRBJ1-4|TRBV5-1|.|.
CASMREDEKLFF
TGCGCCAGCATGCGGGAGGATGAAAAACTGTTTTTT
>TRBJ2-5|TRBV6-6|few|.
CASSPVRPGTQYF
TGTGCCAGCAGTCCGGTCCGACCGGGGACCCAGTACTTC
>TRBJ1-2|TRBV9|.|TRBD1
CASSVVDRFSGYTF
TGTGCCAGCAGCGTAGTGGACAGGTTTTCTGGCTACACCTTC
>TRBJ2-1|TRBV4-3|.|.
CASSQWGLVLDEQIF
TGCGCCAGCAGCCAATGGGGGCTAGTATTGGATGAGCAGATCTTC
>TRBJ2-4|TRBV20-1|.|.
CSAAGGRLPKNIQYF
TGCAGTGCCGCCGGGGGGCGTTTGCCCAAAAACATTCAGTACTTC
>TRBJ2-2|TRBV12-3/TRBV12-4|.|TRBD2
CASSSFLAGGTGELFF
TGTGCCAGCAGTTCCTTTCTAGCGGGGGGCACCGGGGAGCTGTTTTTT
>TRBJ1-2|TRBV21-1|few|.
CASSVRTGDHPNLYGYTF
TGTGCCAGCAGCGTCAGGACAGGGGACCATCCCAACCTCTATGGCTACACCTTC
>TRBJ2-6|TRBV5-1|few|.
CASSSAEDYFSGANVLTF
TGCGCCAGCAGCAGCGCCGAAGACTACTTTTCTGGGGCCAACGTCCTGACTTTC
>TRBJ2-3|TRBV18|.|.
CASSSGSATDTQYF
TGTGCCAGCTCCTCCGGGAGCGCCACAGATACGCAGTATTTT
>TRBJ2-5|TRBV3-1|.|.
CASSQDGKGPEKETQYF
TGTGCCAGCAGCCAAGACGGGAAGGGGCCCGAAAAAGAGACCCAGTACTTC
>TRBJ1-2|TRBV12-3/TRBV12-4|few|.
CASSPRLTAYGYTF
TGTGCCAGCAGTCCCCGTCTGACAGCCTATGGCTACACCTTC
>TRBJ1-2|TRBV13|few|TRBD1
CASSRTGGRGYTF
TGTGCCAGCAGTCGGACAGGGGGTCGGGGCTACACCTTC
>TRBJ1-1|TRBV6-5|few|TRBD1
CVSSYKGARGAFF
TGTGTCAGCAGTTACAAGGGGGCGCGAGGAGCTTTCTTT
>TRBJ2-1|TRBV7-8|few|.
CASSLTGDSEQFF
TGTGCCAGCAGCTTAACGGGAGACTCTGAGCAGTTCTTC
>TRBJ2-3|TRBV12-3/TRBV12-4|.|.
CASSRTSLWDTQYF
TGTGCCAGCAGCCGGACGAGTCTCTGGGATACGCAGTATTTT
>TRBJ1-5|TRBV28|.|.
CASSPILGEQPQHF
TGTGCCAGCAGTCCCATTTTGGGGGAACAGCCCCAGCATTTT
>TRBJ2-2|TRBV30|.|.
CAWRKGTNTGELFF
TGTGCCTGGAGAAAAGGAACGAACACCGGGGAGCTGTTTTTT
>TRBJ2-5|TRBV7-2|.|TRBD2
CASSLVRLAGGIFETQYF
TGTGCCAGCAGCTTAGTAAGACTAGCGGGGGGAATATTTGAGACCCAGTACTTC
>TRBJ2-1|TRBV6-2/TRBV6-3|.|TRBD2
CASSYGLAGPLNEQFF
TGTGCCAGCAGTTACGGACTAGCGGGGCCACTCAATGAGCAGTTCTTC
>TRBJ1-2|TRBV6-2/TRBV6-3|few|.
CASSLYMAGNYGYTF
TGTGCCAGCAGCCTTTACATGGCCGGAAACTATGGCTACACCTTC
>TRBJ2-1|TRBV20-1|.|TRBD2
CSAWPGLRRNEQFF
TGCAGTGCTTGGCCGGGACTACGTCGCAATGAGCAGTTCTTC
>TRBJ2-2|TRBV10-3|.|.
CAISAVNTGELFF
TGTGCCATCAGTGCGGTGAACACCGGGGAGCTGTTTTTT
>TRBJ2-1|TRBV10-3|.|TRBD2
CAISGTSNNEQFF
TGTGCCATCAGTGGGACTAGCAACAATGAGCAGTTCTTC
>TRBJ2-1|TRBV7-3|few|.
CASSPRGPGYGEQFF
TGTGCCAGCAGTCCGCGCGGCCCGGGTTATGGCGAGCAGTTCTTC
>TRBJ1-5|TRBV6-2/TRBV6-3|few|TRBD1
CASSYFTGADQPQHF
TGTGCCAGCAGTTACTTTACAGGGGCCGATCAGCCCCAGCATTTT
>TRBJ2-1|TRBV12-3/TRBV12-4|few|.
CASSFRLKGNEQFF
TGTGCCAGCAGTTTCAGGTTGAAAGGGAATGAGCAGTTCTTC
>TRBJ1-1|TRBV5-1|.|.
CASSLVQGRGTEAFF
TGCGCCAGCAGCTTGGTTCAGGGTCGTGGCACTGAAGCTTTCTTT
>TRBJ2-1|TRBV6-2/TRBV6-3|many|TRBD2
CGVRTSKINEQFF
TGTGGCGTTAGGACTAGCAAAATTAATGAGCAGTTCTTC
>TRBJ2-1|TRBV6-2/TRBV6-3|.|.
CASLRVRASDEQFF
TGTGCCAGCCTCAGAGTGAGAGCCTCGGATGAGCAGTTCTTC
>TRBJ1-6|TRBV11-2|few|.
CASSSRGEQGANSPLHF
TGTGCCAGCAGCTCCAGAGGGGAACAGGGTGCGAATTCACCCCTCCACTTT
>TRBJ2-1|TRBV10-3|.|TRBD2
CAISVSLAGVSEQFF
TGTGCCATCAGTGTATCCCTAGCGGGAGTTTCTGAGCAGTTCTTC
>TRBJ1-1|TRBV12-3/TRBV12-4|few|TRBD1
CASSFDRGRSTEAFF
TGTGCCAGCAGTTTCGACAGGGGGAGGTCGACTGAAGCTTTCTTT
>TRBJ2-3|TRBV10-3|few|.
CAISELNTDTQYF
TGTGCCATCAGTGAGTTGAACACAGATACGCAGTATTTT
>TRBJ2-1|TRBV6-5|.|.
CASSYSRSTGEQFF
TGTGCCAGCAGTTACTCTCGGAGCACTGGGGAGCAGTTCTTC
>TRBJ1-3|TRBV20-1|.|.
CSAQTADRNTIYF
TGCAGTGCCCAGACCGCGGACCGAAACACCATATATTTT